The entry below describes one T cell receptor beta chain. This clone's antigen is unknown. Qualities for individual bases were not recorded, and no much larger clone is one base off. The cohort comprised 670 or so healthy bone marrow donors. At the time of sampling, every cohort member was nominally healthy, though immune exposures that went unrecorded were likely present. The donor was CMV seropositive and belonged to the group of more than 250 seropositive cohort members. Every donor gave a peripheral blood sample, and the peripheral blood mononuclear cells from that sample were used for TCR beta sequencing. Genomic DNA was extracted from the blood cell samples with the Qiagen DNeasy Blood Extraction Kit. Its CDR3 holds 14 amino acids, cysteine through phenylalanine. Only the CDR3 portion is preserved as DNA: 42 bases, with reading frame beginning at the first base. Germline trimming: 0 bases from V, 3 bases from J; junction bases outside gene matches: 0. For CDR1 and CDR2, the germline V gene lists SGHTA and FQGNSA.

The sample belongs to a study of cytomegalovirus exposure and HLA in healthy donors (dated by TCRdb to 2017 to 2019). At the level of the whole study: According to an earlier analysis of around 600 of the donors, about 170 million T cells yielded 90 million to 140 million unique TCR beta sequences and approximately 280 Gb of sequence data. Approximately 300 gigabases of sequencing data and tens of millions of unique TCR sequences were included in an early release covering several hundred HLA-typed donors. Of the roughly 400 genotyped donors, more than 75% were placed in the genetic ancestry cluster associated with self-reported Caucasian donors. The study aimed to test whether signatures of past pathogen exposure could be identified by cataloging public T cell receptors. The study used immunosequencing to profile the T cell repertoires of approximately 640 subjects and linked those repertoires to cytomegalovirus serostatus. Along with the roughly 670-subject first cohort, a separate validation cohort of over a hundred different subjects was used. To predict cytomegalovirus infection status, the study brought together high-throughput TCR immunosequencing, statistical association of individual TCRs with disease status, and machine learning. A later analysis re-examined previously published TCR beta repertoires from about 700 donors and added high-resolution HLA genotyping to investigate patterns of TCR occurrence. The later analysis used no new phenotypic data to find candidate immune exposures, relying instead on TCR beta sequences and their occurrence across donors. An earlier analysis of around 580 of the donors used high-throughput TCR beta sequencing to judge whether each TCR beta V gene segment behaved as functional or pseudogenic. Donor age, sex, ethnicity and CMV serostatus were collected together with the repertoire data. A later genetic analysis took genome-wide SNP genotypes for about 55% of the 666 donors and used that subset as a discovery cohort. Every discovery cohort repertoire had been produced on one sequencing platform. HLA typing included class I and class II loci at four-digit resolution. Typing coverage differed by locus: A, B, C, DRB1 and DQB1 were typed in about 620-640 donors, DQA1 in approximately 520, DPA1 in approximately 610, and DPB1 in 450 to 480. A handful of DR-DQ haplotypes were treated as single units for association and clustering because of strong linkage in the cohort. Among about 390 genotyped donors of the cohort, an average of approximately 240,000 unique TCR beta nucleotide sequences were sequenced per donor, around 20% of them non-productive.

Overall results and qualifications from the work: The only immune exposure information available for the cohort was CMV serostatus. A later analysis found that TCR association rates varied across HLA loci, with DRB1 alleles showing the most associated TCRs and HLA-C alleles the fewest. The classifier was reported to diagnose cytomegalovirus status with high specificity and sensitivity in both the original and validation cohorts. Assigning TCR associations to individual alleles was difficult when HLA alleles, especially DR and DQ, strongly co-occurred. Across donors, most TCR sequences were observed very rarely, whereas some public TCRs were present in many individuals. A further reported finding was that TCR beta sequences accurately predicted the HLA-A and HLA-B alleles for most subjects in the first cohort. According to a later genetic analysis, donors in an Asian-associated ancestry cluster had fewer N-insertions in productive TCRs than the roughly 700-donor mean. Specific HLA alleles were associated with 15,000 to 20,000 TCR beta sequences at a false discovery rate of 0.05 in a later analysis. In a later analysis, HLA-associated TCR beta chains showed more clonal expansion and lower generation probabilities than non-associated chains that were equally common. Some IMGT-functional V segments, including TRBV6-2 and TRBV6-3, could not be told apart with the 87-base-pair reads, so those segments were excluded. According to the authors, the approach could potentially be generalized to other disease states and immunological phenotypes. This cohort had only TCR beta chains sequenced, and the lack of alpha or paired-chain data limited which features could be detected. Because counts were too low, more than 15 rarely observed V segments, including chromosome 9 orphons, were left out of the earlier analysis of a few hundred of the donors. V-gene and J-gene trimming of TCR beta chains was associated with a missense DCLRE1C variant in a later genetic analysis, and the association was replicated in an independent cohort. Three of the identified cytomegalovirus-associated TCR beta chains were confirmed in vitro to be specific for cytomegalovirus antigens. An earlier analysis of some 590 of the donors showed that most TCR beta V segments appeared in productive rearrangements either about 87% or about 30% of the time, which broadly matched IMGT annotations. Correlated functional status among segregating V segments might be attributable to linkage disequilibrium, but an unknown experimental factor could not be ruled out. A total of about 180 TCR beta chains were listed by the study as associated with cytomegalovirus. A later analysis found that most CMV-associated TCR beta chains appeared HLA-restricted, with HLA associations seemingly driven largely by CMV exposure. Sequencing depth was assumed to be roughly uniform across donors in the presence/absence analyses, though that assumption may not hold. In a later analysis, several top co-occurrence clusters were reported to appear linked to parvovirus B19, influenza, CMV and Epstein-Barr virus. A cluster of highly shared sequence variants was judged likely to be a technical artifact of the sequencing pipeline. Because some donors lacked HLA typing at each locus, the association tests relied only on the typed subset.

Libraries came from the immunoSEQ multiplex PCR assay. The multiplex PCR relied on a mix of 60 forward primers for TCR Vbeta segments and 13 reverse primers for TCR Jbeta segments. The CDR3 region of rearranged TCR beta genes was amplified from genomic DNA by a multiplex PCR assay. The Illumina HiSeq System was used to sequence the amplified TCR beta libraries as 87-base-pair reads. Per the authors' processing: A later analysis tallied around 80 million unique TCR beta chains across the 600 to 700 repertoires, and some 12 million of those chains were shared by two or more donors. A nearest-neighbor algorithm error-corrected the raw reads and collapsed the reads into unique sequences, merging closely related sequences to remove PCR and sequencing errors. V, D and J gene segments were assigned by aligning CDR3 sequences to IMGT reference sequences. For a sequence to be retained, at least a six-nucleotide match to both a V gene segment and a J gene segment was required. Rearrangements were classified as productive when the CDR3 lacked stop codons and remained in frame with V and J, and all other rearrangements were classified as non-productive. CDR3 was defined according to IMGT convention as the region running from the second conserved V-encoded cysteine to the conserved J-encoded phenylalanine. In an earlier analysis of more than 550 of the donors, sequences lacking an unambiguous match to a single V gene segment were excluded. An earlier analysis of fewer than 750 of the donors classified V segments as functional when productive rearrangements were above 56.7% and as segregating when the standard deviation between donors was above 5%. A statistical classification framework was built for diagnosing cytomegalovirus status from the catalog of TCR beta chain sequences. V and J gene assignment, in a later analysis, came from comparing TCR nucleotide sequences with IMGT/GENE-DB human TR gene sequences. Using the TCRdist pipeline, a later analysis assigned CDR3 sequences along with most-parsimonious VDJ recombination scenarios. In a later analysis, every TCR beta chain was defined by the combination of its CDR3 amino acid sequence and its V-gene family, and reads without a unique V-gene family were dropped. In a later analysis, a few hundred highly shared, low-generation-probability nucleotide sequences were removed to address suspected cross-contamination and a sequencing artifact. In a later analysis, a clonal expansion index for each public chain was calculated from normalized within-repertoire ranks of inferred template counts. A later analysis computed generation probabilities with a VDJ recombination model fitted to out-of-frame rearrangements, and checked the results against IGoR. In a later analysis, TCR-TCR, TCR-HLA and TCR-CMV co-occurrence was scored with hypergeometric tests, and a repertoire-size bias correction was applied to TCR pairs. A later analysis estimated false discovery rates by permuting HLA or CMV assignments 20 times. In a later analysis, co-occurring TCRs were grouped with DBSCAN, and TCRdist sequence similarity was added when clustering was performed within HLA-allele-positive subsets. Repertoires with fewer than 30,000 or more than 120,000 public chains were left out of co-occurrence clustering, as were about 5 repertoires with anomalous nucleotide sharing. TCRdb obtained this table from immuneACCESS and retained in-frame rearrangements with V and J assigned. These tables miss some clones; where compared with another copy, unresolved V genes account for less than half of the shortfall, and the remainder is unexplained. For V, J and clone size, that table is used; D and trimming come from the DNA. The sample contains over 150,000 clones, 80% of them found a single time. 1% of the sample belongs to the ten largest clones.

The receptor's source is a woman aged 45-65 years in good health and CMV-seropositive. This chain joins TRBV7-2 to TRBJ2-5, and TRBD2 aligns with 8 junction nucleotides. The sequenced material came from PBMCs. CDR3 protein: CASSLAGGEETQYF. The DNA reads TGTGCCAGCAGCTTAGCCGGGGGGGAAGAGACCCAGTACTTC. The variable domain in full, with residues beyond the CDR3 obtained from the reference TRBV7-2 and TRBJ2-5 genes, is GAGVSQSPSNKVTEKGKDVELRCDPISGHTALYWYRQSLGQGLEFLIYFQGNSAPDKSGLPSDRFSAERTGGSVSTLTIQRTQQEDSAVYLCASSLAGGEETQYFGPGTRLLVL.